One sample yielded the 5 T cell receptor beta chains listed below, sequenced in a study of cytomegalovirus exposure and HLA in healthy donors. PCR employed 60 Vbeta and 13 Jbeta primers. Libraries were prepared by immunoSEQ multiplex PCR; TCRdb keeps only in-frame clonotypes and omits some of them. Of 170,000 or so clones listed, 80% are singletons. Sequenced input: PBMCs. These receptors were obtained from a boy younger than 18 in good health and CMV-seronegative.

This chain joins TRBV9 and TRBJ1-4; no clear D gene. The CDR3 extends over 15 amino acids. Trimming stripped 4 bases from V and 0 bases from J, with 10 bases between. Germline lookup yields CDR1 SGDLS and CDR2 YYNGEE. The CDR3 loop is CASSFGIATNEKLFF. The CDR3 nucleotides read TGTGCCAGCAGCTTCGGTATTGCAACTAATGAAAAACTGTTTTTT.

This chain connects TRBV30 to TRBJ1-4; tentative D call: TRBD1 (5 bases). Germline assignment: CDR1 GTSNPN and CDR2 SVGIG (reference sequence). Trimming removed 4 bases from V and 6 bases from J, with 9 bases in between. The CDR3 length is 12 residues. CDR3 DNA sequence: TGTGCCTGGAAGCAGGGCGATGAAAAACTGTTTTTT. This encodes CAWKQGDEKLFF.

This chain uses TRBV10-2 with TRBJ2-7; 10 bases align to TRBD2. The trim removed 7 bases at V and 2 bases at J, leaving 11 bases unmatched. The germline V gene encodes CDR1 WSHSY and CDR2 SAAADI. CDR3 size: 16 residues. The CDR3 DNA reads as TGCGCCAGCACCTCACTTCTAGCGGGGGATGCCTACGAGCAGTACTTC. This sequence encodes CASTSLLAGDAYEQYF.

The CDR3 coding sequence is TGTGCCAGCAGGAGGGACAGGGGACCCTCCTACGAGCAGTACTTC. Protein sequence: CASRRDRGPSYEQYF. This rearrangement joins TRBV6-5 to TRBJ2-7, with 10 bases that match TRBD1. The CDR3 is 15 amino acids. CDR1 is MNHEY and CDR2 is SVGAGI in the germline V gene. The junction had 5 bases not matched to a gene; V was cut back by 6 bases and J by 0 bases.

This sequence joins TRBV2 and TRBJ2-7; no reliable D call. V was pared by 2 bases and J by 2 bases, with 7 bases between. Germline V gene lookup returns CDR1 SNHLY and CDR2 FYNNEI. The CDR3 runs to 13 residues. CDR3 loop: CASSELTTYEQYF. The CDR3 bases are TGTGCCAGCAGTGAACTGACAACCTACGAGCAGTACTTC.